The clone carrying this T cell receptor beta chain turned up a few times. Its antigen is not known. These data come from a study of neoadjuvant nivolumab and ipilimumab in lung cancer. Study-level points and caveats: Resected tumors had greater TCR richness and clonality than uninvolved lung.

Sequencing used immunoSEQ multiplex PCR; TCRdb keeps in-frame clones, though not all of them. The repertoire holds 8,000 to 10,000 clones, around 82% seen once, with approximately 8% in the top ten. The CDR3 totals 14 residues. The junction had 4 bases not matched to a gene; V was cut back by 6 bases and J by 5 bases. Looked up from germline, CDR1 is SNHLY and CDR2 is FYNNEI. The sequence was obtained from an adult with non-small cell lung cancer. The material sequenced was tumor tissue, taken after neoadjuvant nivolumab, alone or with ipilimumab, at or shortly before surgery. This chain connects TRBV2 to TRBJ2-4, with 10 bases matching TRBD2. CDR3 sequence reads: CASRPGTSENIQYF. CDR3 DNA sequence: TGTGCCAGCAGGCCCGGGACTAGCGAAAACATTCAGTACTTC.